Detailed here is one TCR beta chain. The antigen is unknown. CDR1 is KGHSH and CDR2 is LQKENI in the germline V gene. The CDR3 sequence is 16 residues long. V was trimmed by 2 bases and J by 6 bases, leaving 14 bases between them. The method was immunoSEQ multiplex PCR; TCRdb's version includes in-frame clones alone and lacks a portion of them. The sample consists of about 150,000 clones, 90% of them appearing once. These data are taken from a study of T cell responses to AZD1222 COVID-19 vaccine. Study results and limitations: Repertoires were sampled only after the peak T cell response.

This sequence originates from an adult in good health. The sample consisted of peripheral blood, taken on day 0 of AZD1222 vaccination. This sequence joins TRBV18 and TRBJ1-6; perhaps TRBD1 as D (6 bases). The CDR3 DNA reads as TGTGCCAGCTCACCATATGACAGGTCCCCTAATTCACCCCTCCACTTT. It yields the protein CASSPYDRSPNSPLHF.